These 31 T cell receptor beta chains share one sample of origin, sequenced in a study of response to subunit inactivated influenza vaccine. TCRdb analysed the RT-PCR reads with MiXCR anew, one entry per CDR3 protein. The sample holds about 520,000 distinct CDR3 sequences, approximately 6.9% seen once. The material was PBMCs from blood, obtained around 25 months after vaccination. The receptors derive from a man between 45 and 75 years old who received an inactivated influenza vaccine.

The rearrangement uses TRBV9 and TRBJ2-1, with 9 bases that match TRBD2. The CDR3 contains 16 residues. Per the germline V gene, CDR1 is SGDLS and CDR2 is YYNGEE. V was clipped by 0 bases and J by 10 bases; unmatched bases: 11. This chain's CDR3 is CASSVGSLGLADEQFF. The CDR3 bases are TGTGCCAGCAGCGTAGGTTCCTTGGGACTAGCAGACGAGCAGTTCTTC.

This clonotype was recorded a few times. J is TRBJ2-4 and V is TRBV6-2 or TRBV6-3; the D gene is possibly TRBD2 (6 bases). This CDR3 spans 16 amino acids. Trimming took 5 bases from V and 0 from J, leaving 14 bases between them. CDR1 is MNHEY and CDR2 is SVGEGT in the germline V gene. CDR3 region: CASSRGLNLAKNIQYF. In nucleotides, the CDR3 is TGTGCCAGCAGTCGGGGACTCAACCTAGCCAAAAACATTCAGTACTTC.

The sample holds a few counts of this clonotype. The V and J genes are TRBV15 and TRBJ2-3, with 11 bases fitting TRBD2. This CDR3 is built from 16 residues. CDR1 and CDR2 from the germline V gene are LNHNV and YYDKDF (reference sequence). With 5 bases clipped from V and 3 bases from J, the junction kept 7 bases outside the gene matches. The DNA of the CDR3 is TGTGCCACCAGCTCCCAGACTAGCGGGGAGACAGATACGCAGTATTTT. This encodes CATSSQTSGETDTQYF.

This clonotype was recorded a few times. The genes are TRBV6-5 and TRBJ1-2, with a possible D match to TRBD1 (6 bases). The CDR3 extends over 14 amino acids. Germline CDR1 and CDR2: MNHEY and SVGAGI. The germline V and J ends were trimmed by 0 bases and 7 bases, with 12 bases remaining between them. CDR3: CASSYSGGAPGYTF. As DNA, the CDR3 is TGTGCCAGCAGTTACTCCGGGGGGGCCCCTGGCTACACCTTC.

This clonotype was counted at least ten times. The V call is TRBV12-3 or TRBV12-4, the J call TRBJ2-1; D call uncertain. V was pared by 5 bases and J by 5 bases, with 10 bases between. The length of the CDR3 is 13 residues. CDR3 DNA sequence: TGTGCCAGCAGTCCCGGAGAGAACAATGAGCAGTTCTTC. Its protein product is CASSPGENNEQFF.

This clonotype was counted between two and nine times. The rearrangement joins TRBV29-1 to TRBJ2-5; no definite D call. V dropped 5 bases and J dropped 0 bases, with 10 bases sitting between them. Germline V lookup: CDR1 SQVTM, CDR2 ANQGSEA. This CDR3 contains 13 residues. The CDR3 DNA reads TGCAGCGTTACCCCGCAGAACCAAGAGACCCAGTACTTC. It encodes CSVTPQNQETQYF.

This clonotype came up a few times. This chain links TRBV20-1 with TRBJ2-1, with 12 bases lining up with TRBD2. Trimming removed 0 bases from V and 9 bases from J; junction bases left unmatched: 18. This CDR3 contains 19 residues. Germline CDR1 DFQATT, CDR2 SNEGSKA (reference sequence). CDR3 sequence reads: CSARDLIPASGRVGGEQFF. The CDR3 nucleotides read TGCAGTGCTAGAGATTTAATCCCGGCTAGCGGGAGGGTTGGGGGTGAGCAGTTCTTC.

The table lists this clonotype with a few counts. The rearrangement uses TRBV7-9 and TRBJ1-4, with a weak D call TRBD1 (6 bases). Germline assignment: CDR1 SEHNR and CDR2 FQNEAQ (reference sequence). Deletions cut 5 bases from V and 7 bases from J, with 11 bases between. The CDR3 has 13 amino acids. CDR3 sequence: CASSARTVEKLFF. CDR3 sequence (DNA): TGTGCCAGCAGCGCCAGGACAGTTGAAAAACTGTTTTTT.

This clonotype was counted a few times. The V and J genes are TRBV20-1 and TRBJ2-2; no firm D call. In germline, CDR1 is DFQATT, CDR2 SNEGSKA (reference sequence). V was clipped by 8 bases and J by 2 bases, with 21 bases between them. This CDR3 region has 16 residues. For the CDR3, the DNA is TGCAGTCCAGCTAAGCTCGGGCAAAGAAACACCGGGGAGCTGTTTTTT. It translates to CSPAKLGQRNTGELFF.

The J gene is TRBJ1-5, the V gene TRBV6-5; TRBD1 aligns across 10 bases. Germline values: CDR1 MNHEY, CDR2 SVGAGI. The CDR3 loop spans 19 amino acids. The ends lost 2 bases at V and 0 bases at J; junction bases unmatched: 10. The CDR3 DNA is TGTGCCAGCAGTTACACAGCGGGACAGGGGAGATATAGCAATCAGCCCCAGCATTTT. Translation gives CASSYTAGQGRYSNQPQHF.

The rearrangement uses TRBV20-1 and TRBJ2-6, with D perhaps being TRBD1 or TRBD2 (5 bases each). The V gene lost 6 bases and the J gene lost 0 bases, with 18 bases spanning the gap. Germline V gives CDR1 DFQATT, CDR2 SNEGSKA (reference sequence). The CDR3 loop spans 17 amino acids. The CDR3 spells CSARDVRINSGANVLTF. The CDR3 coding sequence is TGCAGTGCAAGGGACGTCCGGATAAACTCTGGGGCCAACGTCCTGACTTTC.

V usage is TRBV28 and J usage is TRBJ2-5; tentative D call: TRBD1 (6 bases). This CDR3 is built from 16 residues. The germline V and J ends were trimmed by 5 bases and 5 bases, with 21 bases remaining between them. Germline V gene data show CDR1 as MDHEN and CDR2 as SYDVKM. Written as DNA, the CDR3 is TGTGCCAGCAGTGGGTGGGACACCGGATCTTTGGAGACCCAGTACTTC. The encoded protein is CASSGWDTGSLETQYF.

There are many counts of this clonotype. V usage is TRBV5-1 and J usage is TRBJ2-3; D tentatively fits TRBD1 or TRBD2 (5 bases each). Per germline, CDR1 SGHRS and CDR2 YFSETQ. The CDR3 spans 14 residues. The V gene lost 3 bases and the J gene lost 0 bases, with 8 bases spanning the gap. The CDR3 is CASSSGRSTDTQYF. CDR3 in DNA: TGCGCCAGCAGCTCGGGACGGAGCACAGATACGCAGTATTTT.

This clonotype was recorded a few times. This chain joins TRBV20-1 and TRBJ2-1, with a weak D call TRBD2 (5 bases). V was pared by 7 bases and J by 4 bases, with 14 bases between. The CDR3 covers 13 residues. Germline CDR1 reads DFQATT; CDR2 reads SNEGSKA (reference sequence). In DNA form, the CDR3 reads TGCAGTGTTGGAGGATCGGCTTACAATGAGCAGTTCTTC. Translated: CSVGGSAYNEQFF.

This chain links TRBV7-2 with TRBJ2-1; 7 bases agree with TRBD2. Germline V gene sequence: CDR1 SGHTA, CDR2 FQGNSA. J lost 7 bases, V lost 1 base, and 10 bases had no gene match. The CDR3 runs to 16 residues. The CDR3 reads CASSLDWRGRGNEQFF. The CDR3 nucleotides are TGTGCCAGCAGCTTAGATTGGCGGGGGAGAGGGAATGAGCAGTTCTTC.

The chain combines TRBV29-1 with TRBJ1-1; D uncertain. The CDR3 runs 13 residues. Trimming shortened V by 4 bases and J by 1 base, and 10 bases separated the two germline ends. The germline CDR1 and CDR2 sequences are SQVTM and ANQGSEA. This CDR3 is CSVASLGNTEAFF. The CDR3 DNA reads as TGCAGCGTTGCGTCTCTAGGGAACACTGAAGCTTTCTTT.

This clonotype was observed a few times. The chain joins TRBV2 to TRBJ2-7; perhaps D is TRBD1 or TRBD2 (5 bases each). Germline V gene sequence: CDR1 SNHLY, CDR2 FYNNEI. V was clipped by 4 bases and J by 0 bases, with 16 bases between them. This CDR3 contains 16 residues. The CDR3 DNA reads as TGTGCCAGCAGTGGATCGTCGGGGCGTATCTCCTACGAGCAGTACTTC. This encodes CASSGSSGRISYEQYF.

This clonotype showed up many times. CDR3: CASSFYEAPDTQYF. In DNA, the CDR3 is TGTGCCAGCAGTTTTTATGAGGCGCCAGATACGCAGTATTTT. The chain carries TRBV12-3 or TRBV12-4 and TRBJ2-3; D unresolved. CDR3 length: 14 amino acids. Deletions cut 3 bases from V and 4 bases from J, with 11 bases between.

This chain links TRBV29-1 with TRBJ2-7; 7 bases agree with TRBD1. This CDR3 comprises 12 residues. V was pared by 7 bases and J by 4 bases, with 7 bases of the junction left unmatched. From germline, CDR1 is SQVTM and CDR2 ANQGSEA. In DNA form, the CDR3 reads TGCAGCGCACGGACAGGAAAGTACGAGCAGTACTTC. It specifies CSARTGKYEQYF.

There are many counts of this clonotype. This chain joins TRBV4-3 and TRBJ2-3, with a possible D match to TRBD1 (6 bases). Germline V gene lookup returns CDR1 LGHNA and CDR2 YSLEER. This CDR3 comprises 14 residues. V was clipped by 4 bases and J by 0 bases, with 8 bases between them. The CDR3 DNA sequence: TGCGCCAGCAGCCCGGACAGCAGCACAGATACGCAGTATTTT. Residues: CASSPDSSTDTQYF.

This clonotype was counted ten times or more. CDR3 DNA sequence: TGCGCCAGCAGCTCGGGACTAGCCGGGGATGAGCAGTTCTTC. Translated: CASSSGLAGDEQFF. The V gene is TRBV5-1, the J gene TRBJ2-1; 9 nucleotides line up with TRBD2. The J segment lost 8 bases and the V segment lost 3 bases, leaving 6 bases of the junction unmatched. Germline loops: CDR1 SGHRS, CDR2 YFSETQ. This CDR3 has 14 residues.

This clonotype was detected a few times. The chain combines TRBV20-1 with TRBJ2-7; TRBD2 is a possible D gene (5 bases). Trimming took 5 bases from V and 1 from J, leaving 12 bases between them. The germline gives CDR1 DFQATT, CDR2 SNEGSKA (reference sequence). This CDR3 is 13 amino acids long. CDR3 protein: CSAEASYSYEQYF. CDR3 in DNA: TGCAGTGCTGAGGCTAGCTATTCCTACGAGCAGTACTTC.

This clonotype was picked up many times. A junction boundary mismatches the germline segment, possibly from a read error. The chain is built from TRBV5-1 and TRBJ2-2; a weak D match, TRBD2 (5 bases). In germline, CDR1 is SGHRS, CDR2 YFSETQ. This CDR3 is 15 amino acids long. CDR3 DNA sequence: TGTGCCAGCAGCTTAGCGAGCGGGAACACCGGGGAGCTGTTTTTT. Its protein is CASSLASGNTGELFF.

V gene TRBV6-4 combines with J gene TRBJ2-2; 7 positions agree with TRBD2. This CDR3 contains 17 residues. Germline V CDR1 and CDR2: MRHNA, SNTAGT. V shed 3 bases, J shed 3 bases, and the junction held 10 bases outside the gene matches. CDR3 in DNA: TGTGCCAGCAGTGAAGTTGGCGGGAGTCGGTACACCGGGGAGCTGTTTTTT. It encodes CASSEVGGSRYTGELFF.

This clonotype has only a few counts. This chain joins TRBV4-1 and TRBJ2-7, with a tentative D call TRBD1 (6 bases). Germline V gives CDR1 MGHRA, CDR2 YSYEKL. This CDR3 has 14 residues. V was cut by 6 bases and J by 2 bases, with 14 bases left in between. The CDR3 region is CASSPEGHTYEQYF. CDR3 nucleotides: TGCGCCAGCAGTCCCGAGGGACATACCTACGAGCAGTACTTC.

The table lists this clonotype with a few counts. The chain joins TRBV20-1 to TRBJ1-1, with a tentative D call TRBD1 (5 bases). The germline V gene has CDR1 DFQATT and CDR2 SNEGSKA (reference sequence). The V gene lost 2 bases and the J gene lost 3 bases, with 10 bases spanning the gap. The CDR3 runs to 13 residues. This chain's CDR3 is CSARSTGDTEAFF. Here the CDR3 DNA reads TGCAGTGCTAGAAGTACAGGTGACACTGAAGCTTTCTTT.

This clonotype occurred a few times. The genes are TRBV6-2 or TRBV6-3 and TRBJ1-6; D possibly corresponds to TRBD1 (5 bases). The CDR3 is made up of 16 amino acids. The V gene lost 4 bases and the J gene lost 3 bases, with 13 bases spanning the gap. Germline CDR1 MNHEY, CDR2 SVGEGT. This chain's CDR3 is CASSSDGGVYNSPLHF. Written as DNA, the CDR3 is TGTGCCAGCAGTTCCGACGGGGGTGTCTATAATTCACCCCTCCACTTT.

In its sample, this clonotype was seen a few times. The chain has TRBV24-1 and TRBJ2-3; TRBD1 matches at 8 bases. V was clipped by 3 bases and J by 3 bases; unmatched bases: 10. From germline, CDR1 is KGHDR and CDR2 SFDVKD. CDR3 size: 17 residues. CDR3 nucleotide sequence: TGTGCCACCAGTGATCGTCCTCCGGGACAGGTGACAGATACGCAGTATTTT. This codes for CATSDRPPGQVTDTQYF.

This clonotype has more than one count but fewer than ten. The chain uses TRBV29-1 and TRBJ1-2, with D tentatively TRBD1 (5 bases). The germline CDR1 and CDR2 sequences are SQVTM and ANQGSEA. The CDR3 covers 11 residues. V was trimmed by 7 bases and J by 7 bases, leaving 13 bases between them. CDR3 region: CSARSGAGYTF. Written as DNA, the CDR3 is TGCAGCGCCCGATCTGGGGCTGGCTACACCTTC.

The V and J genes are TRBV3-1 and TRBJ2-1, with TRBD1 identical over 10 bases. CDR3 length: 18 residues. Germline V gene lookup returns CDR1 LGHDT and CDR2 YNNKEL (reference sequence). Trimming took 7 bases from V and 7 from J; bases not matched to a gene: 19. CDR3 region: CASTKEFPGTGVVNEQFF. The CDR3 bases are TGTGCCAGCACCAAAGAATTCCCCGGGACAGGGGTGGTTAATGAGCAGTTCTTC.

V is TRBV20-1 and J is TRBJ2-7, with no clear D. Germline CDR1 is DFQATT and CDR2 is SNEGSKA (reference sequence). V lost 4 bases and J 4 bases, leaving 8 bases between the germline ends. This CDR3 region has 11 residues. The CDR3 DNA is TGCAGTGCTACCGGAAAATACGAGCAGTACTTC. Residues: CSATGKYEQYF.